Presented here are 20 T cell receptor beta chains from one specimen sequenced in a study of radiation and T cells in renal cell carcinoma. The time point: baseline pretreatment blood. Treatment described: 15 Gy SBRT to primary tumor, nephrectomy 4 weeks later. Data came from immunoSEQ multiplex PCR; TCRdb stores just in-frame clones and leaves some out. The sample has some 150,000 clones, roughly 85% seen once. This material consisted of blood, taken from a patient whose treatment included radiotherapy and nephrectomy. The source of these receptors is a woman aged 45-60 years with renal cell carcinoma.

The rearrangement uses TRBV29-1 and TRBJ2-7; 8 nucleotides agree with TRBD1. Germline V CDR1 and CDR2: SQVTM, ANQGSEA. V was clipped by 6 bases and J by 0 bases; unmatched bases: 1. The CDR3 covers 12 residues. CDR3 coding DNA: TGCAGCGTCGGGACAGGCTCCTACGAGCAGTACTTC. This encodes CSVGTGSYEQYF.

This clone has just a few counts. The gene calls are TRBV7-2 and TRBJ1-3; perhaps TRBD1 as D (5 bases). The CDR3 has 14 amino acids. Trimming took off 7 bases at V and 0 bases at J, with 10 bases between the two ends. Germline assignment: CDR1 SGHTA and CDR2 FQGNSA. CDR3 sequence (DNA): TGTGCCAGCATGTGGGGGAGCTCTGGAAACACCATATATTTT. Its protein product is CASMWGSSGNTIYF.

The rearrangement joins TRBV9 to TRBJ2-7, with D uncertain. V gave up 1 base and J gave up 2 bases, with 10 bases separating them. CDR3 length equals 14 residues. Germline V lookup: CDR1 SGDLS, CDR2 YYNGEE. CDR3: CASSVLSQTYEQYF. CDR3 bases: TGTGCCAGCAGCGTACTCTCGCAGACCTACGAGCAGTACTTC.

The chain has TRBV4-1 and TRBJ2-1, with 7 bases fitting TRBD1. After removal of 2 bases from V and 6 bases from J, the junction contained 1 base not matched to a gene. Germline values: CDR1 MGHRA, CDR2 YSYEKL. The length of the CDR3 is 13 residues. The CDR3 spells CASSQTGANEQFF. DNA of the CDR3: TGCGCCAGCAGCCAAACAGGGGCCAATGAGCAGTTCTTC.

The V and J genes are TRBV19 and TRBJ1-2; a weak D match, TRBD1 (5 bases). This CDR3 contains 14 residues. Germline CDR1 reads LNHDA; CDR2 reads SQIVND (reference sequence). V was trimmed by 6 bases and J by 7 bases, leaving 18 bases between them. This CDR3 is CASRGDPSDRGYTF. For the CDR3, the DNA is TGTGCCAGTAGGGGGGACCCTAGTGACCGTGGCTACACCTTC.

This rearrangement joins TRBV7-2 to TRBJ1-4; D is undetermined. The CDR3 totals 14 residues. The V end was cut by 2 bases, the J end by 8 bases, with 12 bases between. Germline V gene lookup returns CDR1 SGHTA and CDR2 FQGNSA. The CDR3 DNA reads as TGTGCCAGCAGCTTATCGACAATGCCAGAAAAACTGTTTTTT. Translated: CASSLSTMPEKLFF.

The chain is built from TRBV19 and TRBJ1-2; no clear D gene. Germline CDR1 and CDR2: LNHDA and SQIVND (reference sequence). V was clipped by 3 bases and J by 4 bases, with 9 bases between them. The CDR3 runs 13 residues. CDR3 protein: CASSIDGSYGYTF. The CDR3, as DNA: TGTGCCAGTAGTATTGACGGAAGCTATGGCTACACCTTC.

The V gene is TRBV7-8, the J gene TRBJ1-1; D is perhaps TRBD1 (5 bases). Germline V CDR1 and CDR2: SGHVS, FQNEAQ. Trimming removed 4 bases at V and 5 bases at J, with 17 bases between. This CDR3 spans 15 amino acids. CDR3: CASSSSQVVGTEAFF. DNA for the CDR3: TGTGCCAGCAGCTCCTCACAGGTGGTGGGGACTGAAGCTTTCTTT. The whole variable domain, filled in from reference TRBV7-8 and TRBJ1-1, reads GAGVSQSPRYKVAKRGQDVALRCDPISGHVSLFWYQQALGQGPEFLTYFQNEAQLDKSGLPSDRFFAERPEGSVSTLKIQRTQQEDSAVYLCASSSSQVVGTEAFFGQGTRLTVV.

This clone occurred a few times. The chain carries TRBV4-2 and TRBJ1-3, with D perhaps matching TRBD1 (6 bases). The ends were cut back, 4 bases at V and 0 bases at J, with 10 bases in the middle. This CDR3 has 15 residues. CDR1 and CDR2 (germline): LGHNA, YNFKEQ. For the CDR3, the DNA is TGTGCCAGCAGCCCAGGACAGAGCTCTGGAAACACCATATATTTT. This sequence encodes CASSPGQSSGNTIYF.

The CDR3 DNA reads TGTGCCAGCAGCTTAACGCGGGAGCGGGAGGGTTCCCCCGGGGAGCTGTTTTTT. It is translated as CASSLTREREGSPGELFF. This chain joins TRBV7-3 and TRBJ2-2; 10 bases are shared with TRBD2. Germline lookup yields CDR1 SGHTA and CDR2 FQGTGA. After removal of 0 bases from V and 6 bases from J, the junction contained 10 bases not matched to a gene. The length of the CDR3 is 18 residues.

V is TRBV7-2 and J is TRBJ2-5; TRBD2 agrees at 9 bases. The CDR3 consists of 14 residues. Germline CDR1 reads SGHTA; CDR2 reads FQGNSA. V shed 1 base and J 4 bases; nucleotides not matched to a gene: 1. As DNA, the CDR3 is TGTGCCAGCAGCTTAGAAGCGGGAGGAGAGACCCAGTACTTC. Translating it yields CASSLEAGGETQYF.

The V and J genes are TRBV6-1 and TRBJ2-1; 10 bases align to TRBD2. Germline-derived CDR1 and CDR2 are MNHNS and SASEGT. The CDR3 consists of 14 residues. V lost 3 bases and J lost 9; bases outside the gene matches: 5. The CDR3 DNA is TGTGCCAGCAGTGAGACTAGCGGGTCGGGTGAGCAGTTCTTC. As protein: CASSETSGSGEQFF.

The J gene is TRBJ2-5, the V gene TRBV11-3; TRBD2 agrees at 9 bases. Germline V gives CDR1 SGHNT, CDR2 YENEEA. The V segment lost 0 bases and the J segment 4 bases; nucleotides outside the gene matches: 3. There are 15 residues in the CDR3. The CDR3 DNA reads TGTGCCAGCAGCTTAGAGGGACTAGCCGGAGAGACCCAGTACTTC. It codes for CASSLEGLAGETQYF.

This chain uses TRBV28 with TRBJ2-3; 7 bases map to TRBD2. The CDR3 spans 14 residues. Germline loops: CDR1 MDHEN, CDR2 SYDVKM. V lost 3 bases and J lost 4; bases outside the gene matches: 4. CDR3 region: CASSFNSGADTQYF. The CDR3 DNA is TGTGCCAGCAGTTTTAACAGCGGGGCAGATACGCAGTATTTT. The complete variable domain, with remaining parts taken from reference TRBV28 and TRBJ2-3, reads DVKVTQSSRYLVKRTGEKVFLECVQDMDHENMFWYRQDPGLGLRLIYFSYDVKMKEKGDIPEGYSVSREKKERFSLILESASTNQTSMYLCASSFNSGADTQYFGPGTRLTVL.

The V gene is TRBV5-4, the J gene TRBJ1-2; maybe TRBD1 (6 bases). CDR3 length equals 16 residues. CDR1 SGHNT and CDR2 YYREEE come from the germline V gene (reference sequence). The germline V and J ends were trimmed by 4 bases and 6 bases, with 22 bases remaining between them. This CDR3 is CASSLGGAQGWDGYTF. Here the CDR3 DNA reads TGTGCCAGCAGCCTAGGGGGGGCCCAGGGCTGGGATGGCTACACCTTC.

CDR3 loop: CASSPERESYEQYF. The CDR3 DNA sequence: TGCGCCAGCAGCCCCGAGAGAGAATCCTACGAGCAGTACTTC. V is TRBV4-3 and J is TRBJ2-7; unclear D gene. The CDR3 is made up of 14 amino acids. The V end was cut by 4 bases, the J end by 1 base, with 11 bases between. The germline V gene has CDR1 LGHNA and CDR2 YSLEER.

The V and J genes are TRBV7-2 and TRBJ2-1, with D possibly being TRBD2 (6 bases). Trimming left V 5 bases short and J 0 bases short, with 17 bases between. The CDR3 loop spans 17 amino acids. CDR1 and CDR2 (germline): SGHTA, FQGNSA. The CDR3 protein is CASSPGVGSGSYNEQFF. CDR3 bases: TGTGCCAGCAGCCCGGGGGTAGGCTCCGGCTCCTACAATGAGCAGTTCTTC.

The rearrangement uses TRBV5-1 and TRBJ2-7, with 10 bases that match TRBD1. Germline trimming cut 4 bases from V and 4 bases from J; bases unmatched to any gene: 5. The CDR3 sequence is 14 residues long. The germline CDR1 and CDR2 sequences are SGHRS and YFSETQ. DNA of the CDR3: TGCGCCAGCAGCGAGCCGGGACAGGGGTACGAGCAGTACTTC. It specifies CASSEPGQGYEQYF.

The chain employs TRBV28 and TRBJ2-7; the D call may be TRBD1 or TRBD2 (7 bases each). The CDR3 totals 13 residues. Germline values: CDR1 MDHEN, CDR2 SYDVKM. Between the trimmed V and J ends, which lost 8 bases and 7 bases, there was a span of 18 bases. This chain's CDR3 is CASAAGGGREQYF. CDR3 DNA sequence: TGTGCCAGCGCGGCAGGGGGGGGAAGGGAGCAGTACTTC.

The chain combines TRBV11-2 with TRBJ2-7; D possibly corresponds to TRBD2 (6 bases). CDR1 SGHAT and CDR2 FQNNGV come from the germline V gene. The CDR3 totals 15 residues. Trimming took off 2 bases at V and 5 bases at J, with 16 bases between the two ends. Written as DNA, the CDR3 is TGTGCCAGCAGCTTATTTACGTTGGGCGGGGACGAGCAGTACTTC. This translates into CASSLFTLGGDEQYF.